A few counts support the clone carrying this TCR beta chain. This entry belongs to a study of T cells in Graves' hyperthyroidism and ophthalmopathy. CDR3 length equals 15 residues. With 4 bases removed from V and 4 bases from J, the gap between germline ends came to 16 bases. The germline gives CDR1 KGHSY, CDR2 FQNENV. What was amplified from RNA transcripts were TCR beta CDR3 regions. Initially, a first-round RT-PCR of the TCR CDR3 employed the HTBI primer set. From the multiplex PCR reads, TCRdb called clonotypes with MiXCR, one entry per CDR3 protein. The data contain 450,000 to 550,000 distinct CDR3 sequences, around 24% of them singletons. Clinical symptoms, serum thyroxine, TRAb, thyroid ultrasound and orbital computed tomography established diagnosis.

The TCR originated in a young woman with Graves' ophthalmopathy. The chain carries TRBV16 and TRBJ1-2, with D tentatively TRBD1 (6 bases). Sequenced material: blood. CDR3 in amino acids: CASSPRAGGAYGYTF. Here the CDR3 DNA reads TGTGCCAGCAGCCCCAGGGCCGGGGGCGCCTATGGCTACACCTTC. The full variable domain, its missing parts supplied by reference TRBV16 and TRBJ1-2, is GEEVAQTPKHLVRGEGQKAKLYCAPIKGHSYVFWYQQVLKNEFKFLISFQNENVFDETGMPKERFSAKCLPNSPCSLEIQATKLEDSAVYFCASSPRAGGAYGYTFGSGTRLTVV.